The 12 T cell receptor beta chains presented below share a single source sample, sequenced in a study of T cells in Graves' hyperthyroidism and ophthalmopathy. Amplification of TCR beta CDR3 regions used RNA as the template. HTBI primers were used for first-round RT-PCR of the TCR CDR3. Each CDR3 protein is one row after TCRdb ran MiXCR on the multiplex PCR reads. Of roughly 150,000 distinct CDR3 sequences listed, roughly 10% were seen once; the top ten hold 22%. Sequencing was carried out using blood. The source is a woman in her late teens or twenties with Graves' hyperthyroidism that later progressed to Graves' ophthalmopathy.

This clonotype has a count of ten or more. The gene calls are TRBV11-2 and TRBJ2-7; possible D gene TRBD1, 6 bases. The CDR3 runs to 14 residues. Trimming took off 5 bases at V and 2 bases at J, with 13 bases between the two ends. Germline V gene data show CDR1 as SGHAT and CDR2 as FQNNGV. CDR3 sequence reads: CASSTQGTPYEQYF. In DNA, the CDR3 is TGTGCCAGCAGCACCCAGGGGACCCCCTACGAGCAGTACTTC. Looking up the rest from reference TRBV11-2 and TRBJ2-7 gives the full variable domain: EAGVAQSPRYKIIEKRQSVAFWCNPISGHATLYWYQQILGQGPKLLIQFQNNGVVDDSQLPKDRFSAERLKGVDSTLKIQPAKLEDSAVYLCASSTQGTPYEQYFGPGTRLTVT.

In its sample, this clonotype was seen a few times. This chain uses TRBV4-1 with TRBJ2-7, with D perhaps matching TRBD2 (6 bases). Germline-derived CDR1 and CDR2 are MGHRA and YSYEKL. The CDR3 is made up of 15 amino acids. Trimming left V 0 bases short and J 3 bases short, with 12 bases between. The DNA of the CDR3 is TGCGCCAGCAGCCAAGATCCCGGGGGAAGCTACGAGCAGTACTTC. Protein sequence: CASSQDPGGSYEQYF.

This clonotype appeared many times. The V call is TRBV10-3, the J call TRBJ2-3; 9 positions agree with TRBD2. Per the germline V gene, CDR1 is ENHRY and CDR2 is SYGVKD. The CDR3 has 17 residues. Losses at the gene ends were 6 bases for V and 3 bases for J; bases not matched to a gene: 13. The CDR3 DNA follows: TGTGCCATCAGGGGATCTAGCGGGGAGCTACTGACAGATACGCAGTATTTT. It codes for CAIRGSSGELLTDTQYF.

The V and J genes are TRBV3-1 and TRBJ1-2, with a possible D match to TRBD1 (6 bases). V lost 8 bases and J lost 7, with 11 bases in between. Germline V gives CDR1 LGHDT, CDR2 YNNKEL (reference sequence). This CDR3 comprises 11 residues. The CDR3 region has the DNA TGTGCCAGCGGTTTAGGGGGTGGCTACACCTTC. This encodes CASGLGGGYTF.

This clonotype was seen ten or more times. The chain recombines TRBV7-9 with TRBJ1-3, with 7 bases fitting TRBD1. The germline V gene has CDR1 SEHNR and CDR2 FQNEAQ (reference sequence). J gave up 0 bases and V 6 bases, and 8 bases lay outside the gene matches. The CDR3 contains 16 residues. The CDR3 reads CASRPQGGSSGNTIYF. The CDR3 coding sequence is TGTGCCAGCAGACCGCAGGGGGGAAGCTCTGGAAACACCATATATTTT.

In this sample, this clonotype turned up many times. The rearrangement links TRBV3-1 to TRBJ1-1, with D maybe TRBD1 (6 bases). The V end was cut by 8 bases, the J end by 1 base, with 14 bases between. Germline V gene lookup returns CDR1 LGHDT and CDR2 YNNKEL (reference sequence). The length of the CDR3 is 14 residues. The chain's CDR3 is CASGLTQGNTEAFF. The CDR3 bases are TGTGCCAGCGGGCTAACACAGGGGAACACTGAAGCTTTCTTT.

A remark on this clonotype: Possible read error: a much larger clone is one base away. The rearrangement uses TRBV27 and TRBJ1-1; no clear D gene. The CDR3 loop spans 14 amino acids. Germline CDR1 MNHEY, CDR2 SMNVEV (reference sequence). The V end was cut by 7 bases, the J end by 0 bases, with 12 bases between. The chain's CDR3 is CASNLTVMNTEAFF. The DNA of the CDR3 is TGTGCCAGCAATCTAACAGTTATGAACACTGAAGCTTTCTTT.

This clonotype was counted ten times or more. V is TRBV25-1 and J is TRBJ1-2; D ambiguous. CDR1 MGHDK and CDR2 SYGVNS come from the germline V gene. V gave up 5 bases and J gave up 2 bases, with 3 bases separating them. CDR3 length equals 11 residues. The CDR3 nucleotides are TGTGCCAGCAGTCGCAACTATGGCTACACCTTC. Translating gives CASSRNYGYTF.

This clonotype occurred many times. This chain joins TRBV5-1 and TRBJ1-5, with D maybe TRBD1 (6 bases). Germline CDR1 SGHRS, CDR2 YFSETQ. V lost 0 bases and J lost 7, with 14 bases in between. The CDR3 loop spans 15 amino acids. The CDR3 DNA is TGCGCCAGCAGCTTGGCGGGGGCGGGTGGGCAGCCCCAGCATTTT. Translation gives CASSLAGAGGQPQHF.

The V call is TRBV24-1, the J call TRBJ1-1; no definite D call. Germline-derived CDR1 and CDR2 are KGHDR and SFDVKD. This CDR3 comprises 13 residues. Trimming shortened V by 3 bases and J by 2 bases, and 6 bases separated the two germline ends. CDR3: CATSDGINTEAFF. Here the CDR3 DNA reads TGTGCCACCAGTGATGGGATTAACACTGAAGCTTTCTTT.

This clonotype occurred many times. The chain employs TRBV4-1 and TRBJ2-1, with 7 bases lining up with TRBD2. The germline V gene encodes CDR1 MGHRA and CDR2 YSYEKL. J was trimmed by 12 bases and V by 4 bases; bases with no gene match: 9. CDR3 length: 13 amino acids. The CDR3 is CASSLPGGERQFF. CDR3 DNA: TGCGCCAGCAGCCTTCCGGGGGGAGAGCGGCAGTTCTTC.

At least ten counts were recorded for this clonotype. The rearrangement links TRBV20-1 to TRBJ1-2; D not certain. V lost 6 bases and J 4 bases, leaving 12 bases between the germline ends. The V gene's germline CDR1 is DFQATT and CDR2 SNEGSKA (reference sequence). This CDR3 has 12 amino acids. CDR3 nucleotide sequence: TGCAGTGCAACCGACACGGGCTATGGCTACACCTTC. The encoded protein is CSATDTGYGYTF.